This entry concerns a single T cell receptor (beta chain). Its antigen is unidentified. The data were taken from a study of blood T cells in healthy people across ages. Broader study findings: Age advanced and TCR beta diversity per million T cells fell, roughly linearly. The study could not conclusively compare naive and antigen-experienced cells, given its unsorted PBMCs. It was held that diversity estimates obtained from one million T cells represented underestimates.

Per germline, CDR1 MNHNY and CDR2 SVGAGI (reference sequence). Trimming removed 10 bases from V and 5 bases from J; junction bases left unmatched: 8. The CDR3 is made up of 12 amino acids. The authors ran a second PCR of about 6 to 11 cycles using a sample-barcoded 5' primer and a J-beta primer mix. Each of the samples gave a minimum of 3 million paired-end reads that contained CDR3. TCRdb ran MiXCR on the 5' RACE reads and lists one entry per CDR3 protein. The sample includes more than 650,000 distinct CDR3 sequences, approximately 22% of them seen just once. The material sequenced was blood. This chain uses TRBV6-6 with TRBJ2-7; TRBD2 aligns across 7 bases. The sequence was obtained from a man in his sixties or seventies in good health. The CDR3 nucleotides are TGTGCCACCCAGACTAGCACGGACGAGCAGTACGTC. Residues: CATQTSTDEQYV.